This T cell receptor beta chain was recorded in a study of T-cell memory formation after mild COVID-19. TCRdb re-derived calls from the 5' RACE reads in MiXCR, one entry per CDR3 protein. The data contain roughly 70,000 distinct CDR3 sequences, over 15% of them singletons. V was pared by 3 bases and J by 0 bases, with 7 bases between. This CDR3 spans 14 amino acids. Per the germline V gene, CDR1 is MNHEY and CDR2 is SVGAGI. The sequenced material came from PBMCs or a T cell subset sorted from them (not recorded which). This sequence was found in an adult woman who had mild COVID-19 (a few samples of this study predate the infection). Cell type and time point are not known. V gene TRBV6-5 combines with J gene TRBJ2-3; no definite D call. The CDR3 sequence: CASSYFESTDTQYF. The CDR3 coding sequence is TGTGCCAGCAGTTATTTTGAAAGCACAGATACGCAGTATTTT.